The 29 T cell receptor beta chains below all came from one sample that was sequenced in a study of CD8+CD57+ T cells in acquired aplastic anemia. Profiles of TCR beta VDJ and CDR3 were generated from a genomic DNA template. Each CDR3 protein gets one entry after TCRdb re-called the reads with MiXCR. The sample has about 210,000 distinct CDR3 sequences, approximately 57% seen once; the top ten hold 25% to 35%. The sequencing sample was made of sorted CD4+, CD8+, or CD8+CD57+ T cells (not recorded which) from PBMCs. All receptors come from a human donor in good health.

This clonotype was counted only a few times. The chain joins TRBV4-1 to TRBJ2-6; 7 bases agree with TRBD1. Unmatched junction bases numbered 3, after V lost 1 base and J lost 0 bases. This CDR3 has 17 amino acids. Germline V gives CDR1 MGHRA, CDR2 YSYEKL. CDR3 loop: CASSQATGSSGANVLTF. The CDR3 DNA reads TGCGCCAGCAGCCAAGCGACAGGGAGCTCTGGGGCCAACGTCCTGACTTTC.

This clonotype was observed once. CDR3 protein: CASSLAGRANNEQFF. In DNA, the CDR3 is TGTGCCAGCAGCTTAGCAGGGAGGGCCAACAATGAGCAGTTCTTC. The V and J genes are TRBV7-2 and TRBJ2-1, with 7 bases fitting TRBD2. CDR1 SGHTA and CDR2 FQGNSA come from the germline V gene. V lost 0 bases, J lost 5 bases, and 4 bases stayed unmatched. This CDR3 contains 15 residues.

Many counts were recorded for this clonotype. The V and J genes are TRBV6-2 or TRBV6-3 and TRBJ2-7, with 9 positions matching TRBD1. V gave up 4 bases and J gave up 2 bases; unmatched junction bases: 3. The CDR3 runs to 14 residues. The germline V gene encodes CDR1 MNHEY and CDR2 SVGEGT. The CDR3 protein is CASSLRTGAYEQYF. CDR3 DNA sequence: TGTGCCAGCAGTTTGAGGACAGGGGCCTACGAGCAGTACTTC.

V and J are TRBV29-1 and TRBJ2-2; D is unclear. Germline V gene sequence: CDR1 SQVTM, CDR2 ANQGSEA. V was pared by 1 base and J by 12 bases, with 12 bases between. The CDR3 extends over 12 amino acids. The DNA of the CDR3 is TGCAGCGTTGAAGGAGTTGACGGACAGCTGTTTTTT. Translation: CSVEGVDGQLFF.

The chain employs TRBV9 and TRBJ2-1; 7 bases fit TRBD1. J was trimmed by 7 bases and V by 2 bases; bases with no gene match: 6. Germline CDR1 and CDR2: SGDLS and YYNGEE. The CDR3 extends over 14 amino acids. CDR3 residues: CASSVRDRGNEQFF. CDR3 sequence (DNA): TGTGCCAGCAGCGTCCGGGACAGAGGGAATGAGCAGTTCTTC.

CDR3 sequence: CASSLASGRIDEQYF. CDR3 DNA sequence: TGCGCCAGCAGCTTGGCTAGCGGGAGAATCGACGAGCAGTACTTC. The rearrangement joins TRBV5-1 to TRBJ2-7, with 10 bases that match TRBD2. Trimming cost V 0 bases and J 5 bases; bases outside gene matches: 5. The CDR3 is 15 residues long. The germline V gene encodes CDR1 SGHRS and CDR2 YFSETQ.

The rearrangement links TRBV20-1 to TRBJ2-5, with D possibly TRBD1 on 6 matching bases. CDR3 length: 12 residues. V was pared by 5 bases and J by 6 bases, with 13 bases between. Germline CDR1 reads DFQATT; CDR2 reads SNEGSKA (reference sequence). The CDR3 loop reads CSAAVGAKTQYF. Written as DNA, the CDR3 is TGCAGTGCTGCCGTGGGGGCTAAGACCCAGTACTTC.

This clonotype was found once. The chain joins TRBV20-1 to TRBJ2-3; 11 bases match TRBD2. Germline lookup yields CDR1 DFQATT and CDR2 SNEGSKA (reference sequence). The length of the CDR3 is 15 residues. The V and J ends lost 7 bases and 2 bases, in that order; junction bases with no gene match: 8. In DNA form, the CDR3 reads TGCAGTGACTCGGGACTAGCGGACCCCACAGATACGCAGTATTTT. Protein product: CSDSGLADPTDTQYF.

This sequence joins TRBV7-2 and TRBJ2-7, with 11 bases identical to TRBD2. Germline trimming cut 1 base from V and 4 bases from J; bases unmatched to any gene: 3. Germline V lookup: CDR1 SGHTA, CDR2 FQGNSA. The CDR3 contains 15 residues. This CDR3 is CASSLVPSGGYEQYF. The CDR3 coding sequence is TGTGCCAGCAGCTTAGTGCCTAGCGGGGGGTACGAGCAGTACTTC.

This clonotype was observed many times. The V gene is TRBV11-3, the J gene TRBJ2-3; the match to TRBD2 covers 13 bases. The CDR3 loop spans 16 amino acids. The ends lost 5 bases at V and 1 base at J; junction bases unmatched: 3. The germline V gene encodes CDR1 SGHNT and CDR2 YENEEA. In nucleotides, the CDR3 is TGTGCCAGCAGCCCCGGGACTAGCGGGGGCACAGATACGCAGTATTTT. Its translation is CASSPGTSGGTDTQYF.

The sample holds many counts of this clonotype. This sequence joins TRBV12-3 or TRBV12-4 and TRBJ1-5; 9 bases are a match to TRBD1. The junction had 3 bases not matched to a gene; V was cut back by 1 base and J by 8 bases. The length of the CDR3 is 14 residues. As DNA, the CDR3 is TGTGCCAGCAGTTTAGGACAGGGGGTCGAGCCCCAGCATTTT. This encodes CASSLGQGVEPQHF.

The chain combines TRBV12-5 with TRBJ1-5; a weak D match, TRBD1 (6 bases). Germline assignment: CDR1 LGHNT and CDR2 FRNRAP. V dropped 6 bases and J dropped 1 base, with 10 bases sitting between them. The CDR3 runs 14 residues. The CDR3 reads CASGDSYSNQPQHF. CDR3 sequence (DNA): TGTGCTAGTGGGGACAGCTACAGCAATCAGCCCCAGCATTTT.

As for this clonotype: One junction end does not reproduce the germline sequence, and a read error may be involved. The V and J genes are TRBV10-3 and TRBJ2-2; 10 nucleotides match TRBD1. CDR1 and CDR2 (germline): ENHRY, SYGVKD. The CDR3 is 16 amino acids. CDR3 protein: CASSLPGQGTPGELFF. The CDR3 coding sequence is TGTGCCAGCAGTTTACCGGGACAGGGGACTCCCGGGGAGCTGTTTTTT.

The V call is TRBV7-2, the J call TRBJ2-3, with 8 positions matching TRBD1. The V and J ends lost 5 bases and 7 bases, in that order; junction bases with no gene match: 8. This CDR3 is 14 amino acids long. In germline, CDR1 is SGHTA, CDR2 FQGNSA. The CDR3 nucleotides read TGTGCCAGCAGCCCGGACAGGGTACGATATACGCAGTATTTT. Its translation is CASSPDRVRYTQYF.

A word on this clonotype: The junction departs from the called germline gene at one end, perhaps through a read error. The chain couples TRBV11-3 to TRBJ2-3; TRBD2 matches at 9 bases. This CDR3 is 15 amino acids long. Per germline, CDR1 SGHNT and CDR2 YENEEA. For the CDR3, the DNA is TGTGCCAGCAGCTTTAGCGGGACTAGCACAGACACGCAGTATTTT. Its protein product is CASSFSGTSTDTQYF.

V is TRBV2 and J is TRBJ1-2, with 9 nucleotides matching TRBD1. Germline-derived CDR1 and CDR2 are SNHLY and FYNNEI. The junction had 4 bases not matched to a gene; V was cut back by 3 bases and J by 2 bases. There are 15 residues in the CDR3. The chain's CDR3 is CASSDGTGLNYGYTF. The CDR3 DNA reads as TGTGCCAGCAGTGACGGGACAGGGCTGAACTATGGCTACACCTTC.

The V call is TRBV19, the J call TRBJ1-1; 7 bases match TRBD1. The germline V gene encodes CDR1 LNHDA and CDR2 SQIVND (reference sequence). The CDR3 is 15 amino acids. J gave up 7 bases and V 6 bases, and 14 bases lay outside the gene matches. This CDR3 reads CASRPGQPVLSEAFF. DNA of the CDR3: TGTGCCAGTAGACCGGGACAGCCCGTTCTTAGTGAAGCTTTCTTT. The variable domain in full, completed from reference TRBV19 and TRBJ1-1, reads DGGITQSPKYLFRKEGQNVTLSCEQNLNHDAMYWYRQDPGQGLRLIYYSQIVNDFQKGDIAEGYSVSREKKESFPLTVTSAQKNPTAFYLCASRPGQPVLSEAFFGQGTRLTVV.

This chain links TRBV5-1 with TRBJ1-3; D is unclear. The ends were cut back, 0 bases at V and 8 bases at J, with 15 bases in the middle. The CDR3 covers 15 residues. From germline, CDR1 is SGHRS and CDR2 YFSETQ. CDR3 in DNA: TGCGCCAGCAGCTTGGCCAGTCAGAACCGTGACACCATATATTTT. It is translated as CASSLASQNRDTIYF.

There are many counts of this clonotype. The chain combines TRBV5-8 with TRBJ2-3, with 8 positions matching TRBD2. The CDR3 contains 16 residues. Germline V gene data show CDR1 as SGHTS and CDR2 as YDEGEE. J gave up 3 bases and V 6 bases, and 12 bases lay outside the gene matches. The CDR3 spells CASNPSGAGGTDTQYF. CDR3 coding DNA: TGTGCCAGCAACCCATCCGGGGCGGGGGGAACAGATACGCAGTATTTT.

With respect to this clonotype: This sequence may be a read error, since a much larger clone differs from it by one base. This chain uses TRBV9 with TRBJ1-1; 12 bases fit TRBD1. There are 16 residues in the CDR3. CDR1 and CDR2 from the germline V gene are SGDLS and YYNGEE. V shed 0 bases, J shed 11 bases, and the junction held 11 bases outside the gene matches. DNA of the CDR3: TGTGCCAGCAGCGTAGAAGGGACAGGGGGCTCCTTGGTGGCTTTCTTT. Its translation: CASSVEGTGGSLVAFF. The whole variable domain, filled in from reference TRBV9 and TRBJ1-1, reads DSGVTQTPKHLITATGQRVTLRCSPRSGDLSVYWYQQSLDQGLQFLIQYYNGEERAKGNILERFSAQQFPDLHSELNLSSLELGDSALYFCASSVEGTGGSLVAFFGQGTRLTVV.

The V call is TRBV7-2, the J call TRBJ2-7; possible D gene TRBD2, 5 bases. The CDR3 spans 12 residues. The germline V gene encodes CDR1 SGHTA and CDR2 FQGNSA. The V end lost 6 bases, the J end lost 1 base, and 7 bases lay between the germline ends. CDR3 protein: CASRGASYEQYF. The DNA of the CDR3 is TGTGCCAGCAGGGGAGCTTCCTACGAGCAGTACTTC.

The rearrangement links TRBV7-2 to TRBJ2-7; D possibly uses TRBD1 or TRBD2 (9 bases each). CDR1 is SGHTA, CDR2 FQGNSA, per germline. The CDR3 has 18 residues. Trimming removed 2 bases from V and 5 bases from J, with 25 bases in between. CDR3 nucleotides: TGTGCCAGCAGCTTACCCGGGACAGGGACTAGCCTAATCAACGAGCAGTACTTC. Translation gives CASSLPGTGTSLINEQYF. Combining the CDR3 with reference TRBV7-2 and TRBJ2-7 gives the whole variable domain GAGVSQSPSNKVTEKGKDVELRCDPISGHTALYWYRQSLGQGLEFLIYFQGNSAPDKSGLPSDRFSAERTGGSVSTLTIQRTQQEDSAVYLCASSLPGTGTSLINEQYFGPGTRLTVT.

The chain has TRBV19 and TRBJ2-7, with D hard to call. The CDR3 has 14 residues. V lost 1 base and J lost 0, with 7 bases in between. In germline, CDR1 is LNHDA, CDR2 SQIVND (reference sequence). CDR3 nucleotide sequence: TGTGCCAGTAGTATAGTGGGCAGCTCCTACGAGCAGTACTTC. Its protein product is CASSIVGSSYEQYF.

At least ten counts were recorded for this clonotype. The chain couples TRBV28 to TRBJ2-2; 10 bases align to TRBD1. In germline, CDR1 is MDHEN, CDR2 SYDVKM. Trimming at V came to 6 bases and at J to 1 base, leaving 8 bases not matched to a gene. This CDR3 comprises 17 residues. The CDR3 region is CASRTRTGGLNTGELFF. The DNA for the CDR3 is TGTGCCAGCAGAACCCGGACAGGGGGACTGAACACCGGGGAGCTGTTTTTT.

CDR3 residues: CASSLGTNNYYGYTF. Written as DNA, the CDR3 is TGTGCCAGCAGCTTGGGAACGAACAACTACTATGGCTACACCTTC. The V and J genes are TRBV7-9 and TRBJ1-2; D gene ambiguous. CDR3 length: 15 residues. Per the germline V gene, CDR1 is SEHNR and CDR2 is FQNEAQ (reference sequence). The V end was cut by 3 bases, the J end by 3 bases, with 14 bases between.

The CDR3 protein is CASQLAAPTGEQYF. CDR3 in DNA: TGTGCCAGCCAACTAGCGGCCCCAACTGGAGAGCAGTACTTC. The J gene is TRBJ2-7, the V gene TRBV7-8; TRBD2 agrees at 8 bases. CDR3 size: 14 residues. Germline V gene data show CDR1 as SGHVS and CDR2 as FQNEAQ. V dropped 8 bases and J dropped 7; count of bases not matched to a gene: 13.

The rearrangement links TRBV7-9 to TRBJ2-7; possible D gene TRBD1, 6 bases. The V end lost 6 bases, the J end lost 6 bases, and 12 bases lay between the germline ends. The CDR3 runs 12 residues. CDR1 and CDR2 (germline): SEHNR, FQNEAQ (reference sequence). CDR3 sequence: CASRPTGLEQYF. The CDR3, as DNA: TGTGCCAGCAGACCCACAGGGCTCGAGCAGTACTTC.

This clonotype was seen once. CDR3 bases: TGTGCCAGCAGCCATCAGCCCCCGGACTCCTACGAGCAGTACTTC. As protein: CASSHQPPDSYEQYF. V usage is TRBV14 and J usage is TRBJ2-7; D not certain. The V and J ends lost 3 bases and 0 bases respectively, with 12 bases between them. The germline V gene encodes CDR1 SGHDN and CDR2 FVKESK. The CDR3 has 15 residues.

This clonotype came up many times. This sequence joins TRBV5-1 and TRBJ2-1; 7 bases line up with TRBD2. Trimming removed 5 bases from V and 3 bases from J; junction bases left unmatched: 5. The length of the CDR3 is 14 residues. The germline V gene has CDR1 SGHRS and CDR2 YFSETQ. The CDR3 nucleotides read TGCGCCAGCAGAGGCGGGGGAATCTACAATGAGCAGTTCTTC. Protein product: CASRGGGIYNEQFF.